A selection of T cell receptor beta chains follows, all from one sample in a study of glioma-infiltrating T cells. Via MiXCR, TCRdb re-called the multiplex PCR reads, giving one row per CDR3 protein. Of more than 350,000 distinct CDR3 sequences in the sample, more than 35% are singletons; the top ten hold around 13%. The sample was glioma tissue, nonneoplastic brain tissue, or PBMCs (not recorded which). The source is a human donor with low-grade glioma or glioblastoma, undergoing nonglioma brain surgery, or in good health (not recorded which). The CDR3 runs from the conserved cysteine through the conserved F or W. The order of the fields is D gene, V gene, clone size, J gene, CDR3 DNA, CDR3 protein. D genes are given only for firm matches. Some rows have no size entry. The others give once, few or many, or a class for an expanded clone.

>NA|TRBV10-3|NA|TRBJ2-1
TGTGCCATCAGTGAGTACAACTCCTTAGCGGAGGGCTCCTACAATGAGCAGTTCTTC
CAISEYNSLAEGSYNEQFF
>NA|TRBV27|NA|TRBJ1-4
TGTGCCAGCAGCCTATCTTACAGAAGGGGTGATGAAAAACTGTTTTTT
CASSLSYRRGDEKLFF
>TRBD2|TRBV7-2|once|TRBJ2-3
TGTGCCAGCAGCCCGGGAGCCGGGACTATCCCAGATACGCAGTATTTT
CASSPGAGTIPDTQYF
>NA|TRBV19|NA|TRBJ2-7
TGTGCCAGCGGGAGGGGGCCTTCCTACCAGCAGTACTTC
CASGRGPSYQQYF
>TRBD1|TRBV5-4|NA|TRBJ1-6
TGTGCCAGCAGCTGGGGGACAGGAAATTCACCCCTCCACTTT
CASSWGTGNSPLHF
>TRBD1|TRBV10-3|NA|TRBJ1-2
TGTGCCATCAGTTGGGACAGGGGTGACTCACCCACCTTC
CAISWDRGDSPTF
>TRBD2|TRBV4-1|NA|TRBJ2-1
TGCGCCAGCAGCCAAAGGTTCCTAGCGGCCAATGAGCAGTTCTTC
CASSQRFLAANEQFF
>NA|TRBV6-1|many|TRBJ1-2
TGTGCCAGCAGCCACCCACTAGGGTTCTATGGCTACACCTTC
CASSHPLGFYGYTF
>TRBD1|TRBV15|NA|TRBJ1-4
TGTGCCACCAGCAGAGCCGGGACAGGGGATGAAAAACTGTTTTTT
CATSRAGTGDEKLFF
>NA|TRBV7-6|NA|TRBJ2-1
TGTGCCAGCAGCTCCCCGGGGGGCAGGGGGCGGAATGAGCAGTTCTTC
CASSSPGGRGRNEQFF
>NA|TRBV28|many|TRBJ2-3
TGTGCCAGCAGTTCCCCCGATCGGAGCACAGATACGCAGTATTTT
CASSSPDRSTDTQYF
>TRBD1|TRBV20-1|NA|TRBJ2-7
TGCAGTGCTAGAGCCGGCGACAGGGCATCCTACGAGCAGTACTTC
CSARAGDRASYEQYF
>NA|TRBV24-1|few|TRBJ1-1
TGTGCCACCAGTGTGGATGCAGGAGGGTACATGAACACTGAAGCTTTCTTT
CATSVDAGGYMNTEAFF
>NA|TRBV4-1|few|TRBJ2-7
TGCGCCAGCAGCCAAGTGTACAGGGTAGCCTACGAGCAGTACTTC
CASSQVYRVAYEQYF
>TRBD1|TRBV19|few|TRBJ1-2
TGTGCCATCTCACCAGGGGGCCGTGGCTACACCTTC
CAISPGGRGYTF
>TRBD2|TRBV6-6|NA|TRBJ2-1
TGTGCCAGCAGCGGAAGGGGACTAGCGGCAGGCAATGAGCAGTTCTTC
CASSGRGLAAGNEQFF
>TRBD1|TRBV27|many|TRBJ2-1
TGTGCCAGCAGTTTATGGGGGACAGAAATACACAATGAGCAGTTCTTC
CASSLWGTEIHNEQFF
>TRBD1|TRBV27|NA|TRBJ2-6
TGTGCCACCGGGACAGGGGGGTACTCTTGGGCCAACGTCCTGACTTTC
CATGTGGYSWANVLTF
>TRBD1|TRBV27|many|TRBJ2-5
TGTGCCAGCAGTTCTCGGGACAGGGGGCTCGGGGAGACCCAGTACTTC
CASSSRDRGLGETQYF
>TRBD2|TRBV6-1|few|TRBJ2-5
TGTGCCAGCAAGCGCCGGGAGGGGAGAGAGACCCAGTACTTC
CASKRREGRETQYF
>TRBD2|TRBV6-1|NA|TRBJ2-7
TGTGCCGGGTGGGGACTAGCGGGAGGTCGAAGCTCCTACGAGCAGGACTTC
CAGWGLAGGRSSYEQDF
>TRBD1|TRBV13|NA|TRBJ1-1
TGTGCCAGCAGCTACGACAGGGGCCAAAGAAACACTGAAGCTTTCTTT
CASSYDRGQRNTEAFF
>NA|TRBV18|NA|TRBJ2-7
TGTGCCAGCTCACCAGGGAGATACGAGCAGTACTTC
CASSPGRYEQYF
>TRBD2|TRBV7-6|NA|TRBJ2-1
TGTGCCAGCAGCTTAGGAGGGACTAGCGGGACAGACTTCTTTTTCTCCTACAATGAGCAGTTCTTC
CASSLGGTSGTDFFFSYNEQFF
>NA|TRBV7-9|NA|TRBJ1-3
TGTGCCAGCAGCTTATCCGGGACTCACGTCTCTGGAAGCACCATATATTTT
CASSLSGTHVSGSTIYF
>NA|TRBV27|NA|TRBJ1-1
TGTGCCAGCAGTTCCGTCCCTCAAGACGGTGAAGCTTTCTTT
CASSSVPQDGEAFF
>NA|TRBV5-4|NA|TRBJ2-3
TGTGCCAGCAGCTTGTCGATCGGTTGGGGAACAGATACGCAGTATTTT
CASSLSIGWGTDTQYF
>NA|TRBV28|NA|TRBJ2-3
TGTGCCAGCAGCAAGCTAGCGGATACGCAGTATTTT
CASSKLADTQYF
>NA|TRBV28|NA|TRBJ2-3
TGTGTCAGCAGTTTCGGGGTGGGCACAGATACGCAGTATTTT
CVSSFGVGTDTQYF
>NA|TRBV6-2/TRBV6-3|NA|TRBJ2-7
TGTGCCAGCAGCCGGACTCCCGAAGGTCCGTACGAGCAGTACTTC
CASSRTPEGPYEQYF
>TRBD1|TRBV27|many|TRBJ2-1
TGTGCCAGCAGTACCCCTGGGACAGGGTATCCCACCGGGCAGTTCTTC
CASSTPGTGYPTGQFF
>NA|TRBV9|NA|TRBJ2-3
TGTGCCAGCAGCGTAATACAAAGCACAGATACGCAGTATTTT
CASSVIQSTDTQYF
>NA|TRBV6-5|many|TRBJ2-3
TGTGCCAGCAGTTTAGGTTCCCACACAGATACGCAGTATTTT
CASSLGSHTDTQYF
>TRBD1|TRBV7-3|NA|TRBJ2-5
TGTGCCAGCAGCTCTACAGGGGGCGCGAATTTAGAGACCCAGTACTTC
CASSSTGGANLETQYF
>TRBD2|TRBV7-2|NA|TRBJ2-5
TGTGCCAGCAGCTTAGGGCTAGCGGGAGGCCAAGAGACCCAGTACTTC
CASSLGLAGGQETQYF
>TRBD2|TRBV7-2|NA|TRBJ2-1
TGCGCCAGCAGCTTGAGCGGGAGGGCCTTGTCCTACAATGAGCAGTTCTTC
CASSLSGRALSYNEQFF
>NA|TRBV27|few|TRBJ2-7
TGTGCCAGCAGTCCCGGGGTTACCTACGAGCAGTACTTC
CASSPGVTYEQYF
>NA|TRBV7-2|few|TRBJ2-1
TGTGCCAGCAGCTTAGCCACCTCGGCGGCCCACTACAATGAGCAGTTCTTC
CASSLATSAAHYNEQFF
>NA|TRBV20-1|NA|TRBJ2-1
TGCAGCGGCGGGAACGCTTACAATGAGCAGTTCTTC
CSGGNAYNEQFF
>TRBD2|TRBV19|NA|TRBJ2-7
TGTGCCAGTAGTATAAGACTAGCCCACGAGCAGTACTTC
CASSIRLAHEQYF
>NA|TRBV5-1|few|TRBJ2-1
TGCGCCAGCAGCTTGGAGACAGCCTACAATGAGCAGTTCTTC
CASSLETAYNEQFF
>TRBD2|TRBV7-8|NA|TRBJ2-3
TGTGCCAGCAGCGGGGGGGTAGATACGCAGTATTTT
CASSGGVDTQYF
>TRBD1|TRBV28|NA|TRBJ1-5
TGTGCCAGCAACCTCAGGGGGCAGCCCCAGCGTTTT
CASNLRGQPQRF
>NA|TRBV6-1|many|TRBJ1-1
TGTGCCAGCAGTCCCTCCGGGCGGCTCACCGCGAACACTGAAGCTTTCTTT
CASSPSGRLTANTEAFF
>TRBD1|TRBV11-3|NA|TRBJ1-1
TGTGCCAGCAGCCTGGGACAGGAACGAGTTTATATGAACACTGAAGCTTTCTTT
CASSLGQERVYMNTEAFF
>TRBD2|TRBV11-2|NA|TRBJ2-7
TGTGCCAGCAGCTTGAGCGGGAGGTCATACGGGCAGTACTTC
CASSLSGRSYGQYF
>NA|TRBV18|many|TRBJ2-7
TGTGCCAGCTCACCACCGGGCTCCTACGAGCAGTACTTC
CASSPPGSYEQYF
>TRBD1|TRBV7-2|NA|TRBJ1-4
TGTGCCAGCAGCTTACTTGGTGGCCGAGACAGGGATAATGAAAAACTGTTTTTT
CASSLLGGRDRDNEKLFF
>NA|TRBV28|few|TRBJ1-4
TGTGCCAGCAGTTCTCAGGGGCGAGGGGATGAAAAACTGTTTTTT
CASSSQGRGDEKLFF
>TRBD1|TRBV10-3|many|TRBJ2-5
TGTGCCATCAGTGAGTCCCGGGCAGGGGGATGGCAAGAGACCCAGTACTTC
CAISESRAGGWQETQYF
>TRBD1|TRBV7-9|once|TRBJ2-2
TGTGCCAGCAGCGGAAGACAGGGGGTAAAAACCGGGGAGCTGTTTTTT
CASSGRQGVKTGELFF
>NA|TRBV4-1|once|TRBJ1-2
TGCGCCAGCAGCCCCCGATGGAGGACTAACTATGGCTACACCTTC
CASSPRWRTNYGYTF
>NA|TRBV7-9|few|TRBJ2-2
TGTGCCAGCCGTTGGACGGGCGGGACGGATGGGGAGCTGTTTTTT
CASRWTGGTDGELFF
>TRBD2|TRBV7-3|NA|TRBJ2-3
TGTGCCAGCAGCGTCTCTAGCGGGACCACAGATACGCAGTATTTT
CASSVSSGTTDTQYF
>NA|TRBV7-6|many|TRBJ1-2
TGTGCCAGCAGCGTCAACCCCGGGGGCCGGGATGGCTACACCTTC
CASSVNPGGRDGYTF
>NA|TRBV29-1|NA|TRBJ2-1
TGCAGCGTTGAAGAAGGGCTTCCTCATGAGCAGTTCTTC
CSVEEGLPHEQFF
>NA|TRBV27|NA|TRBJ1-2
TGTGCCAGCAGTTTAGGGGCAGGGGTTAACTATGGCTACACCTTC
CASSLGAGVNYGYTF
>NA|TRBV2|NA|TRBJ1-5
TGTGCCAGCAGTGGCTTTCAGGGCAATCAGCCCCAGCATTTT
CASSGFQGNQPQHF
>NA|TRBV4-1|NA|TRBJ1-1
TGCGCCAGCAGTTCCGCGAGCGGACGCACTGAAGCTTTCTTT
CASSSASGRTEAFF